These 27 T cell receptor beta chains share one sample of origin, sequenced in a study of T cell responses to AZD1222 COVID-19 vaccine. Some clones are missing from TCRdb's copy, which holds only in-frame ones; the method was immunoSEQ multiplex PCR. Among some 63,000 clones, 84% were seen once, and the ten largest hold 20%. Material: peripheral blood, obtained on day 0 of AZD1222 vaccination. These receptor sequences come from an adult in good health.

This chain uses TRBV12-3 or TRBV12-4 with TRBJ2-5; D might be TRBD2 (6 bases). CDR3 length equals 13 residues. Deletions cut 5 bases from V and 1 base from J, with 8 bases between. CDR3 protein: CASSGDSQETQYF. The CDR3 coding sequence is TGTGCCAGCAGTGGGGACTCCCAAGAGACCCAGTACTTC.

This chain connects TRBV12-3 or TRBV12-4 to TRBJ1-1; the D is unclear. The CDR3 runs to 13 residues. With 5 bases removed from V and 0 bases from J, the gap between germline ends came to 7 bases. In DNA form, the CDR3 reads TGTGCCAGCAGTGCCGGGATGAACACTGAAGCTTTCTTT. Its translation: CASSAGMNTEAFF.

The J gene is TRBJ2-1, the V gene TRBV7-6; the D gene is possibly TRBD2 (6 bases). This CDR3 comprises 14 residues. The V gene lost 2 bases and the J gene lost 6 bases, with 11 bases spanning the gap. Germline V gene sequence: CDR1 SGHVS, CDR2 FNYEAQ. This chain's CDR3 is CASSLRGSLNEQFF. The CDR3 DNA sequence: TGTGCCAGCAGCTTACGGGGGAGCCTCAATGAGCAGTTCTTC.

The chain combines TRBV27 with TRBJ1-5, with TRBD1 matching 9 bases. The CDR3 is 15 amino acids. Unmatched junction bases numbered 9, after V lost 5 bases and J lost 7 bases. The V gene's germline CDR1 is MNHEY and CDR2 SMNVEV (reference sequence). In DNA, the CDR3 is TGTGCCAGCAGTCCAGGACAGGGGCTGGGGCAGCCCCAGCATTTT. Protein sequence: CASSPGQGLGQPQHF.

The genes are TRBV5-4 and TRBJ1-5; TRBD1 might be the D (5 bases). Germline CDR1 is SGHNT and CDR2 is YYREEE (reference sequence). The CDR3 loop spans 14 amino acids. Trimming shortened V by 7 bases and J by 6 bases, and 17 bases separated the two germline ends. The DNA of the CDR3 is TGTGCCAGCCGCAGATGGGGGAATGGTCAGCCCCAGCATTTT. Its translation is CASRRWGNGQPQHF.

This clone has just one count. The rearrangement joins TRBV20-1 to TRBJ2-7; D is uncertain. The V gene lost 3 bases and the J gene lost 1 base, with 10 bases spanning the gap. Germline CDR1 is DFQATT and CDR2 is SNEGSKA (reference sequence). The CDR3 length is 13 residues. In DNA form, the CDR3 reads TGCAGTGCTAGTGGAAGGAATTCCTACGAGCAGTACTTC. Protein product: CSASGRNSYEQYF.

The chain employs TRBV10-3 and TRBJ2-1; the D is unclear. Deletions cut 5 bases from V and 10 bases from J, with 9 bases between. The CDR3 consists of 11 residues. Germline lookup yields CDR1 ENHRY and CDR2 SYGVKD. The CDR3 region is CAISIGNEQFF. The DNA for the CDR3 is TGTGCCATCAGTATCGGAAACGAGCAGTTCTTC.

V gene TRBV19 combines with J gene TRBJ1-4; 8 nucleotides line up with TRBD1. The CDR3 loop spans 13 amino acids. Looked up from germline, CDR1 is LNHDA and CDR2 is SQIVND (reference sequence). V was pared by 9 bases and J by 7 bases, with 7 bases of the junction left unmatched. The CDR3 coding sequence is TGTGCCAGCTCACAGGGGGAAGGTGAAAAACTGTTTTTT. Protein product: CASSQGEGEKLFF.

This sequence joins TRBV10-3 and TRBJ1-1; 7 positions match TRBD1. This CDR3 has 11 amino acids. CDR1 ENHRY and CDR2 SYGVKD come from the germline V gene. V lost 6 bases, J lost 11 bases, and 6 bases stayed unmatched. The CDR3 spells CAIRNDRDAFF. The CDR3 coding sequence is TGTGCCATCAGAAATGACAGGGACGCTTTCTTT.

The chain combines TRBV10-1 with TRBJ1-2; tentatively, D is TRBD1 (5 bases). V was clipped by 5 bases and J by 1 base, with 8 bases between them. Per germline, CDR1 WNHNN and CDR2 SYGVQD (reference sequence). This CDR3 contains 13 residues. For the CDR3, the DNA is TGCGCCAGCAGTTGGGACGGTAACTATGGCTACACCTTC. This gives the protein CASSWDGNYGYTF.

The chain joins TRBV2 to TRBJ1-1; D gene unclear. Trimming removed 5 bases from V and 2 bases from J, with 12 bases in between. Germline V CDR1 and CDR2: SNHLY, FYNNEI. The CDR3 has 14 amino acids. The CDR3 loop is CASSPGRSNTEAFF. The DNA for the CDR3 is TGTGCCAGCAGTCCTGGACGGTCCAACACTGAAGCTTTCTTT.

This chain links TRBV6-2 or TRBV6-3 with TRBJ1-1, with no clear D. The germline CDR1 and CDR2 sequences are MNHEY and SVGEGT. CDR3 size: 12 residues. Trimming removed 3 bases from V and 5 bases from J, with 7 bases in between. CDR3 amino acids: CASSYTGTEAFF. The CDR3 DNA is TGTGCCAGCAGTTATACGGGAACTGAAGCTTTCTTT.

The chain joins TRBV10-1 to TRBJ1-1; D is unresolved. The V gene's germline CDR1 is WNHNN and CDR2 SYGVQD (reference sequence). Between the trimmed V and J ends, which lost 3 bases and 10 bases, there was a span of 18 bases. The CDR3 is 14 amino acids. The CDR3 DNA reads TGCGCCAGCAGTGAAAATTACCGGGGATACGGAGCTTTCTTT. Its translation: CASSENYRGYGAFF.

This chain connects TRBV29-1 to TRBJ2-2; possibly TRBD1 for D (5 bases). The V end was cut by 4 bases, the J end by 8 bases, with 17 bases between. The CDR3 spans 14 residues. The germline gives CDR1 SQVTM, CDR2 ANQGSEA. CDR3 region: CSVGQGIGSGELFF. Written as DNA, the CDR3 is TGCAGCGTTGGGCAGGGTATCGGATCTGGGGAGCTGTTTTTT.

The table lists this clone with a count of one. CDR3 protein: CASSGQVNQPQHF. As DNA, the CDR3 is TGTGCCAGCAGTGGGCAGGTCAATCAGCCCCAGCATTTT. The gene calls are TRBV2 and TRBJ1-5; no definite D call. CDR3 length: 13 amino acids. Germline lookup yields CDR1 SNHLY and CDR2 FYNNEI. V lost 4 bases to trimming and J lost 3 bases, with 7 bases between them. The whole variable domain, remainder taken from reference TRBV2 and TRBJ1-5, is EPEVTQTPSHQVTQMGQEVILRCVPISNHLYFYWYRQILGQKVEFLVSFYNNEISEKSEIFDDQFSVERPDGSNFTLKIRSTKLEDSAMYFCASSGQVNQPQHFGDGTRLSIL.

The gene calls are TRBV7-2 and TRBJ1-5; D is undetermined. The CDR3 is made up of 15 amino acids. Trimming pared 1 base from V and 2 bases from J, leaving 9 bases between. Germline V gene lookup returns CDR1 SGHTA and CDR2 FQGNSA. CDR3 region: CASSLDPGGNQPQHF. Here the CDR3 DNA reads TGTGCCAGCAGCTTAGATCCCGGGGGCAATCAGCCCCAGCATTTT.

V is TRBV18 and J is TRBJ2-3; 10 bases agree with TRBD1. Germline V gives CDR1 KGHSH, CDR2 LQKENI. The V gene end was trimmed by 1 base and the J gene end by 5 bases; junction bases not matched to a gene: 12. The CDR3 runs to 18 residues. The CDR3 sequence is CASSPRTPRQGAVDTQYF. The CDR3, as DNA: TGTGCCAGCTCACCACGGACCCCTCGACAGGGGGCTGTAGATACGCAGTATTTT. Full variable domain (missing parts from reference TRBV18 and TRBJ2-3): NAGVMQNPRHLVRRRGQEARLRCSPMKGHSHVYWYRQLPEEGLKFMVYLQKENIIDESGMPKERFSAEFPKEGPSILRIQQVVRGDSAAYFCASSPRTPRQGAVDTQYFGPGTRLTVL.

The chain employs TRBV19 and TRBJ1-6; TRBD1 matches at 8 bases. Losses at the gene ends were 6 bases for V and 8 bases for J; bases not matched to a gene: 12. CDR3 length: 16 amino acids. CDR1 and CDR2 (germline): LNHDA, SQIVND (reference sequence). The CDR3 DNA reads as TGTGCCAGTAGAACCTCATCGACAGGGGTGGATTCACCCCTCCACTTT. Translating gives CASRTSSTGVDSPLHF.

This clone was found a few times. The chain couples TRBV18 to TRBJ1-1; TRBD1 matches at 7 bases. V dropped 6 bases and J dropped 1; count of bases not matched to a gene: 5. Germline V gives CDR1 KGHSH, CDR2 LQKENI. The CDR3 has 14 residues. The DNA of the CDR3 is TGTGCCAGCTCTGGGGGACAGAGGAACACTGAAGCTTTCTTT. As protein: CASSGGQRNTEAFF. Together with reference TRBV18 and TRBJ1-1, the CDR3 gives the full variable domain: NAGVMQNPRHLVRRRGQEARLRCSPMKGHSHVYWYRQLPEEGLKFMVYLQKENIIDESGMPKERFSAEFPKEGPSILRIQQVVRGDSAAYFCASSGGQRNTEAFFGQGTRLTVV.

CDR3 nucleotide sequence: TGTGCCAGCTCCCAAACTAGCGGGGCCCTTTTGGAGCAGTTCTTC. Translating it yields CASSQTSGALLEQFF. This chain connects TRBV18 to TRBJ2-1; TRBD2 aligns across 10 bases. Per germline, CDR1 KGHSH and CDR2 LQKENI. The CDR3 spans 15 residues. V lost 6 bases to trimming and J lost 10 bases; unmatched junction nucleotides: 12. Combining the CDR3 with reference TRBV18 and TRBJ2-1 gives the whole variable domain NAGVMQNPRHLVRRRGQEARLRCSPMKGHSHVYWYRQLPEEGLKFMVYLQKENIIDESGMPKERFSAEFPKEGPSILRIQQVVRGDSAAYFCASSQTSGALLEQFFGPGTRLTVL.

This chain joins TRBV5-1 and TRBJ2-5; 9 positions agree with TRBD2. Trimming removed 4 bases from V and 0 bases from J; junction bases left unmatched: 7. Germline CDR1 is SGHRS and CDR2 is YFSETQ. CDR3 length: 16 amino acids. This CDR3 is CASSPGASGNQETQYF. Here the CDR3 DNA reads TGCGCCAGCAGCCCTGGGGCTAGCGGGAACCAAGAGACCCAGTACTTC.

CDR3 amino acids: CASSLVGSGRAHEQFF. DNA of the CDR3: TGTGCCAGCAGCTTAGTCGGCAGCGGGAGAGCCCATGAGCAGTTCTTC. This chain links TRBV7-2 with TRBJ2-1; 8 bases line up with TRBD2. Germline V lookup: CDR1 SGHTA, CDR2 FQGNSA. V shed 1 base and J 8 bases; nucleotides not matched to a gene: 10. This CDR3 has 16 amino acids.

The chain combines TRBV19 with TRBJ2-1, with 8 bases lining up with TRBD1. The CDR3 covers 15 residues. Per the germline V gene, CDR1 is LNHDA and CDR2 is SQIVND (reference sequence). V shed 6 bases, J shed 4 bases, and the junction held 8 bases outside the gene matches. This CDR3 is CASSTDRGLYNEQFF. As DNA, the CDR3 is TGTGCCAGTAGCACCGACAGGGGTCTTTACAATGAGCAGTTCTTC.

CDR3 coding DNA: TGTGCCAGCAGGGAGGGGAGGGTAACTAACTATGGCTACACCTTC. The encoded protein is CASREGRVTNYGYTF. V gene TRBV27 combines with J gene TRBJ1-2; D might be TRBD1 (5 bases). With 6 bases removed from V and 0 bases from J, the gap between germline ends came to 14 bases. Germline V lookup: CDR1 MNHEY, CDR2 SMNVEV (reference sequence). CDR3 length equals 15 residues.

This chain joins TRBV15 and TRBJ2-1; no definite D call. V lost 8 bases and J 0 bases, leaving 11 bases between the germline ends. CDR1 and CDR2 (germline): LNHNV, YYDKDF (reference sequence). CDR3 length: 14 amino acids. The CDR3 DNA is TGTGCCACCTCAGGCTCTTACTCCTACAATGAGCAGTTCTTC. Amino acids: CATSGSYSYNEQFF.

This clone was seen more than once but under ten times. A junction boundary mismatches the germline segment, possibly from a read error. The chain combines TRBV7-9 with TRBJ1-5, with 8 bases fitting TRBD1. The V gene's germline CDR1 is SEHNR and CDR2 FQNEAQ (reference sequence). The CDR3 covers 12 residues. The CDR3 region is CASSLATGVQHF. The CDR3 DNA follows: TGTGCCAGCAGCCTAGCGACAGGGGTCCAGCATTTT. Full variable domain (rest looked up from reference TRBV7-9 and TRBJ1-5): DTGVSQNPRHKITKRGQNVTFRCDPISEHNRLYWYRQTLGQGPEFLTYFQNEAQLEKSRLLSDRFSAERPKGSFSTLEIQRTEQGDSAMYLCASSLATGVQHFGDGTRLSIL.

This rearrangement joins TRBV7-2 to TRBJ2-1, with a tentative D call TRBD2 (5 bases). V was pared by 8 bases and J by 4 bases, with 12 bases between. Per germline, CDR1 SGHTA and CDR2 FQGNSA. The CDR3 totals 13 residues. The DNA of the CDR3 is TGTGCCAGCCTCGGCCGGGGATACAATGAGCAGTTCTTC. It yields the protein CASLGRGYNEQFF.